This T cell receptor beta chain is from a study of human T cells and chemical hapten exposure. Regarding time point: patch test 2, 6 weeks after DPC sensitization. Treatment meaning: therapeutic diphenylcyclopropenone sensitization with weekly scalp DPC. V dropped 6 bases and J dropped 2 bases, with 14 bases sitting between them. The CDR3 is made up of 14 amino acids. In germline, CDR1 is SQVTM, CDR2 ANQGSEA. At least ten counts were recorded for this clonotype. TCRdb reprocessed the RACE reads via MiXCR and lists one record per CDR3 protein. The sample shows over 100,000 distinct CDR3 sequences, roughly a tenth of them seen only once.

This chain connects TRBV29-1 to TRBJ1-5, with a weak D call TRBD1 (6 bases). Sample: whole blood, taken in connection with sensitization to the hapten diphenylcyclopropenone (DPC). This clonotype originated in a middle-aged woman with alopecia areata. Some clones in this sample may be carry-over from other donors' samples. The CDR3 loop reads CSVSKEGGNQPQHF. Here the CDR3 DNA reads TGCAGCGTCTCCAAGGAGGGGGGCAATCAGCCCCAGCATTTT.